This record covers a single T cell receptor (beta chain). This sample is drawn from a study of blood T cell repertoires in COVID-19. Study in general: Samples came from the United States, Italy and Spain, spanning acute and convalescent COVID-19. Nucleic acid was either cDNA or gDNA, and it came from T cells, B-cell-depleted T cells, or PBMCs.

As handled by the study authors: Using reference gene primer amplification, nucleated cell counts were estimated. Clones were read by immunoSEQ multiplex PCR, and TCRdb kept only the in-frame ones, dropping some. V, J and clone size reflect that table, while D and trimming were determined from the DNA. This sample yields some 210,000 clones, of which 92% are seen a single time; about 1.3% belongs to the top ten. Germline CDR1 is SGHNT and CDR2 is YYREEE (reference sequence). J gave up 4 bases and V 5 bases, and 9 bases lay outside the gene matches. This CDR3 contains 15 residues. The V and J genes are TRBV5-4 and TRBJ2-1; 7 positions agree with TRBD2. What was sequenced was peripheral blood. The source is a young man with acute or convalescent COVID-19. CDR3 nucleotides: TGTGCCAGCAGACCCCCGGGACTACCTTACAATGAGCAGTTCTTC. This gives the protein CASRPPGLPYNEQFF.